A selection of T cell receptor beta chains follows, all from one sample in a study of cytomegalovirus exposure and HLA in healthy donors. The method was immunoSEQ multiplex PCR; TCRdb's version includes in-frame clones alone and lacks a portion of them. This sample's table has about 120,000 clones. Specimen: PBMCs. The receptors here all came from a young man in good health and CMV-seronegative. Each CDR3 is given with its conserved first and last residue. Fields, in order: J gene, D gene, V gene, CDR3 protein, CDR3 DNA. A D gene is named only where the DNA matches it firmly.

J: TRBJ1-5; D: NA; V: TRBV28; CDR3: CASSFRGVNQPQHF; DNA: TGTGCCAGCAGTTTTCGGGGGGTCAATCAGCCCCAGCATTTT
J: TRBJ2-7; D: NA; V: TRBV7-8; CDR3: CASSLGFGFGDSYEQYF; DNA: TGTGCCAGCAGCTTAGGTTTTGGGTTCGGGGACTCCTACGAGCAGTACTTC
J: TRBJ2-5; D: TRBD2; V: TRBV2; CDR3: CASSERPGWGGQETQYF; DNA: TGTGCCAGCAGTGAAAGGCCGGGGTGGGGGGGGCAAGAGACCCAGTACTTC
J: TRBJ2-2; D: TRBD2; V: TRBV29-1; CDR3: CSVRGSGVTGELFF; DNA: TGCAGCGTTAGAGGGAGCGGGGTCACCGGGGAGCTGTTTTTT
J: TRBJ1-2; D: NA; V: TRBV19; CDR3: CASSIEPENYGYTF; DNA: TGTGCCAGTAGTATAGAACCCGAGAACTATGGCTACACCTTC
J: TRBJ2-1; D: TRBD2; V: TRBV7-3; CDR3: CASSLRAGGMNEQFF; DNA: TGTGCCAGCAGCTTAAGGGCGGGGGGGATGAATGAGCAGTTCTTC
J: TRBJ2-2; D: TRBD1; V: TRBV27; CDR3: CASSPVRTGPGELFF; DNA: TGTGCCAGCAGCCCCGTCCGGACAGGGCCCGGGGAGCTGTTTTTT
J: TRBJ1-5; D: NA; V: TRBV4-1; CDR3: CASSHMGGDSNQPQHF; DNA: TGCGCCAGCAGCCACATGGGGGGAGATAGCAATCAGCCCCAGCATTTT
J: TRBJ1-6; D: NA; V: TRBV10-1; CDR3: CASSDGDSPLHF; DNA: TGCGCCAGCAGTGACGGTGATTCACCCCTCCACTTT
J: TRBJ2-5; D: NA; V: TRBV30; CDR3: CAYIPPETQYF; DNA: TGTGCCTACATCCCTCCAGAGACCCAGTACTTC
J: TRBJ1-2; D: TRBD1; V: TRBV29-1; CDR3: CSVEGRQGTNYGYTF; DNA: TGCAGCGTTGAGGGACGACAGGGAACAAACTATGGCTACACCTTC
J: TRBJ1-1; D: NA; V: TRBV5-1; CDR3: CASSAGVNTEAFF; DNA: TGCGCCAGCTCCGCGGGGGTGAACACTGAAGCTTTCTTT
J: TRBJ1-2; D: TRBD1; V: TRBV27; CDR3: CASRKWDRESGGYTF; DNA: TGTGCCAGCAGAAAATGGGACAGGGAAAGCGGAGGCTACACCTTC
J: TRBJ2-5; D: NA; V: TRBV5-1; CDR3: CASSLAGGRIETQYF; DNA: TGCGCCAGCAGCTTGGCCGGGGGACGGATAGAGACCCAGTACTTC
J: TRBJ1-2; D: NA; V: TRBV4-1; CDR3: CASSQDGGRTYGYTF; DNA: TGCGCCAGCAGCCAAGATGGGGGCCGGACGTACGGCTACACCTTC
J: TRBJ1-1; D: TRBD1; V: TRBV5-1; CDR3: CASSLDRGKGTEAFF; DNA: TGCGCCAGCAGCTTGGACAGGGGAAAAGGCACTGAAGCTTTCTTT
J: TRBJ2-7; D: TRBD1; V: TRBV2; CDR3: CASSVAGGRGQYF; DNA: TGTGCCAGCAGTGTCGCAGGGGGCCGGGGGCAGTACTTC
J: TRBJ1-3; D: NA; V: TRBV5-1; CDR3: CASSYDSFSGNTIYF; DNA: TGCGCCAGCAGCTATGACAGCTTCTCTGGAAACACCATATATTTT
J: TRBJ2-6; D: NA; V: TRBV19; CDR3: CASTPGGVGANVLTF; DNA: TGTGCCAGTACTCCGGGCGGGGTCGGGGCCAACGTCCTGACTTTC
J: TRBJ1-1; D: TRBD1; V: TRBV18; CDR3: CASSPRGQGAGMNTEAFF; DNA: TGTGCCAGCTCACCTAGGGGACAGGGGGCGGGCATGAACACTGAAGCTTTCTTT
J: TRBJ2-7; D: TRBD1; V: TRBV5-4; CDR3: CASSADRADEQYF; DNA: TGTGCCAGCAGCGCGGACAGGGCAGACGAGCAGTACTTC
J: TRBJ2-5; D: NA; V: TRBV19; CDR3: CASSVAGSVETQYF; DNA: TGTGCCAGTAGTGTGGCGGGGAGTGTAGAGACCCAGTACTTC
J: TRBJ2-5; D: TRBD1; V: TRBV5-1; CDR3: CASSPIQGVLIGETQYF; DNA: TGCGCCAGCAGCCCGATACAGGGGGTACTTATTGGGGAGACCCAGTACTTC
J: TRBJ2-3; D: NA; V: TRBV7-9; CDR3: CASSTGADTQYF; DNA: TGTGCCAGCAGCACAGGCGCAGATACGCAGTATTTT
J: TRBJ2-5; D: NA; V: TRBV6-5; CDR3: CASMPRGNQETQYF; DNA: TGTGCCAGCATGCCACGGGGAAACCAAGAGACCCAGTACTTC
J: TRBJ1-2; D: NA; V: TRBV19; CDR3: CATRTAGYTF; DNA: TGTGCCACCCGGACTGCGGGCTACACCTTC
J: TRBJ2-7; D: TRBD2; V: TRBV28; CDR3: CASMGGRAYEQYF; DNA: TGTGCCAGCATGGGAGGGAGGGCCTACGAGCAGTACTTC
J: TRBJ2-1; D: TRBD2; V: TRBV9; CDR3: CASSVAAGGPNEQFF; DNA: TGTGCCAGCAGCGTAGCAGCGGGGGGGCCGAATGAGCAGTTCTTC
J: TRBJ1-1; D: NA; V: TRBV13; CDR3: CASSPPGTSRRKAFF; DNA: TGTGCCAGCAGCCCACCCGGGACATCAAGGAGAAAAGCTTTCTTT
J: TRBJ2-1; D: NA; V: TRBV15; CDR3: CATSRDTGLGHEQFF; DNA: TGTGCCACCAGCAGAGACACGGGATTGGGCCATGAGCAGTTCTTC
J: TRBJ2-2; D: NA; V: TRBV5-1; CDR3: CASSFVSLNTGELFF; DNA: TGCGCCAGCAGCTTCGTTTCTCTTAACACCGGGGAGCTGTTTTTT
J: TRBJ2-7; D: TRBD2; V: TRBV5-1; CDR3: CASSHGLAGGLTYEQYF; DNA: TGCGCCAGCAGTCACGGACTAGCGGGGGGACTAACCTACGAGCAGTACTTC
J: TRBJ1-2; D: TRBD1; V: TRBV29-1; CDR3: CSVDRDRVSEGYTF; DNA: TGCAGCGTTGACCGGGACAGGGTATCAGAAGGCTACACCTTC
J: TRBJ2-7; D: TRBD1; V: TRBV30; CDR3: CAWSAGIQGYEQYF; DNA: TGTGCCTGGAGTGCAGGCATACAGGGGTACGAGCAGTACTTC
J: TRBJ1-1; D: NA; V: TRBV5-4; CDR3: CASRPDRMNTEAFF; DNA: TGTGCCAGCAGGCCTGACAGGATGAACACTGAAGCTTTCTTT
J: TRBJ2-5; D: TRBD2; V: TRBV11-2; CDR3: CAGSPGLASLAQYF; DNA: TGTGCCGGATCTCCGGGACTAGCGTCGTTGGCCCAGTACTTC
J: TRBJ2-7; D: TRBD2; V: TRBV6-5; CDR3: CASSYSGGGSYEQYF; DNA: TGTGCCAGCAGTTACTCGGGCGGGGGCTCCTACGAGCAGTACTTC
J: TRBJ1-3; D: TRBD1; V: TRBV9; CDR3: CASSPDRAGNTIYF; DNA: TGTGCCAGCAGCCCGGACAGGGCTGGAAACACCATATATTTT
J: TRBJ2-3; D: TRBD2; V: TRBV5-1; CDR3: CASSLGASGTTDTQYF; DNA: TGCGCCAGCAGCTTGGGGGCTAGCGGGACCACAGATACGCAGTATTTT
J: TRBJ2-7; D: TRBD1; V: TRBV19; CDR3: CASSIGGQTLYEQYF; DNA: TGTGCCAGTAGTATAGGGGGACAGACCCTCTACGAGCAGTACTTC
J: TRBJ2-2; D: NA; V: TRBV19; CDR3: CASSPRPGWNTGELFF; DNA: TGTGCCAGTAGTCCCCGTCCCGGTTGGAACACCGGGGAGCTGTTTTTT
J: TRBJ2-4; D: TRBD2; V: TRBV4-2; CDR3: CASSQGSSGGPTLDIQYF; DNA: TGTGCCAGCAGCCAAGGCTCTAGCGGGGGGCCGACTTTGGACATTCAGTACTTC
J: TRBJ2-7; D: TRBD1; V: TRBV25-1; CDR3: CASSDRDSSYEQYF; DNA: TGTGCCAGCAGTGACCGGGACAGCTCCTACGAGCAGTACTTC
J: TRBJ2-5; D: NA; V: TRBV28; CDR3: CASSTPGVGETQYF; DNA: TGTGCCAGCAGCACCCCCGGGGTGGGAGAGACCCAGTACTTC
J: TRBJ2-1; D: NA; V: TRBV11-2; CDR3: CASSSLDGYEQFF; DNA: TGTGCCAGCAGCTCCCTCGATGGCTATGAGCAGTTCTTC
J: TRBJ2-1; D: NA; V: TRBV19; CDR3: CASERRAGRDEQFF; DNA: TGTGCCTCGGAACGGAGGGCGGGCAGGGATGAGCAGTTCTTC
J: TRBJ2-7; D: NA; V: TRBV5-1; CDR3: CASSFQGTPYEQYF; DNA: TGCGCCAGCAGCTTCCAGGGGACCCCCTACGAGCAGTACTTC
J: TRBJ1-5; D: NA; V: TRBV27; CDR3: CASKGGEKQPQHF; DNA: TGTGCCAGCAAGGGGGGGGAGAAGCAGCCCCAGCATTTT
J: TRBJ1-1; D: NA; V: TRBV18; CDR3: CASSPRREDTEAFF; DNA: TGTGCCAGCTCACCAAGGAGGGAAGACACTGAAGCTTTCTTT
J: TRBJ2-5; D: NA; V: TRBV5-6; CDR3: CASSLGAGARETQYF; DNA: TGTGCCAGCAGCCTGGGGGCGGGAGCCCGTGAGACCCAGTACTTC
J: TRBJ2-1; D: NA; V: TRBV19; CDR3: CASSIWANEQFF; DNA: TGTGCCAGTAGTATTTGGGCCAATGAGCAGTTCTTC
J: TRBJ1-2; D: NA; V: TRBV14; CDR3: CASSSMGLSGYTF; DNA: TGTGCCAGCAGCTCAATGGGGCTATCTGGCTACACCTTC
J: TRBJ1-6; D: TRBD1; V: TRBV6-1; CDR3: CASRDRGESPLHF; DNA: TGTGCCAGCAGGGACAGGGGGGAATCACCCCTCCACTTT
J: TRBJ2-1; D: TRBD2; V: TRBV18; CDR3: CASSPGTSGLNEQFF; DNA: TGTGCCAGCTCCCCCGGGACTAGCGGCCTAAATGAGCAGTTCTTC
J: TRBJ2-3; D: TRBD1; V: TRBV6-5; CDR3: CASSYTGTGKDTQYF; DNA: TGTGCCAGCAGTTACACAGGGACAGGGAAAGATACGCAGTATTTT
J: TRBJ2-2; D: TRBD1; V: TRBV10-3; CDR3: CAISEGQAGNTGELFF; DNA: TGTGCCATCAGTGAAGGACAGGCCGGGAACACCGGGGAGCTGTTTTTT
J: TRBJ1-4; D: NA; V: TRBV18; CDR3: CASSRATNEKLFF; DNA: TGTGCCAGCAGCAGAGCGACTAATGAAAAACTGTTTTTT
J: TRBJ2-7; D: NA; V: TRBV7-8; CDR3: CASSLRRPNSYEQYF; DNA: TGTGCCAGCAGCTTAAGGAGGCCTAACTCCTACGAGCAGTACTTC
J: TRBJ2-7; D: NA; V: TRBV10-1; CDR3: CASSESSYEQYF; DNA: TGCGCCAGCAGTGAGTCCTCCTACGAGCAGTACTTC